The sequence of this TCR beta chain was determined in a study of blood T cell repertoires in COVID-19. About the research overall: Acute and convalescent COVID-19 samples came from the United States, Italy and Spain. From T cells, B-cell-depleted T cells, or PBMCs came the material, which was cDNA or gDNA.

How the authors handled the data: Researchers report that nucleated cell counts were estimated from reference gene primer amplification. Here immunoSEQ multiplex PCR was the method, and the copy in TCRdb shows in-frame clones only, minus some. The V and J calls and clone size were taken over from that table, and D and trimming were inferred from the DNA. The sample shows 60,000 to 65,000 clones, less than 85% of them seen only once. The CDR3 is made up of 14 amino acids. Looked up from germline, CDR1 is LGHDT and CDR2 is YNNKEL (reference sequence). The junction had 4 bases not matched to a gene; V was cut back by 4 bases and J by 2 bases.

This chain uses TRBV3-1 (or the pseudogene TRBV3-2) with TRBJ2-7, with TRBD1 matching 8 bases. The sample comprised peripheral blood. The origin of this receptor is a man aged 60 to 69 with acute or convalescent COVID-19. The CDR3 is CASSRGTGPYEQYF. CDR3 DNA: TGTGCCAGCAGCCGAGGGACAGGCCCCTACGAGCAGTACTTC.